This is a list of T cell receptor beta chains from one sample in a study of T cells in Graves' hyperthyroidism and ophthalmopathy. TCRdb recomputed calls from the multiplex PCR reads with MiXCR, one row per CDR3 protein. The sample carries about 700,000 distinct CDR3 sequences, 14% recorded once. Sequencing was carried out using blood. The receptors stem from a woman in her late teens or twenties with Graves' hyperthyroidism. The conserved cysteine and the conserved F or W are not part of the CDR3 here. Part of the rows lack a size; the others show once, few, many or a class for expanded clones.

>TRBV18|TRBJ2-1|many
ASSPPTRRNNEQF
>TRBV5-1|TRBJ2-5|NA
ASSLEPGQGETQY
>TRBV30|TRBJ1-5|many
AWSVGQVRNQPQH
>TRBV29-1|TRBJ2-7|few
SVERDRGSEQY
>TRBV5-6|TRBJ2-7|NA
ASSEAAEYEQY
>TRBV4-1|TRBJ1-2|once
ASSQVRVGGYGYT
>TRBV6-1|TRBJ2-6|NA
ASRGYRDGGSGANVLT
>TRBV12-3/TRBV12-4|TRBJ2-1|few
ASSRTSGSVHGGGNEQF
>TRBV2|TRBJ1-2|NA
ASSAREVINQGLT
>TRBV20-1|TRBJ1-5|NA
SATGTGTQPQH
>TRBV6-1|TRBJ2-1|few
ASRNRGRSYNEQF
>TRBV18|TRBJ2-4|many
ASSPQGGEGIQY
>TRBV5-1|TRBJ1-1|NA
ASSGRAGTEAF
>TRBV12-3/TRBV12-4|TRBJ1-2|few
ASSTWDRYGYT
>TRBV2|TRBJ1-1|many
ATHGLRRAGTEAF
>TRBV25-1|TRBJ1-1|many
ASRHRELNTEAF
>TRBV13|TRBJ2-2|many
ASSPTNRPTGELF
>TRBV6-2/TRBV6-3|TRBJ2-3|NA
ASRTRGLTQY
>TRBV29-1|TRBJ2-2|few
SVTLPRGARASGELF
>TRBV2|TRBJ2-4|many
ASSEARRLPKNIQY
>TRBV7-8|TRBJ2-1|many
ASSLRPSGSVGEQF
>TRBV6-5|TRBJ2-1|few
ASSYSTVTANEQF
>TRBV18|TRBJ2-5|many
ASSPGTTQETQY
>TRBV6-1|TRBJ2-5|NA
ASLLEGGQETQY
>TRBV5-1|TRBJ2-1|many
ASSYPAGDNEQF
>TRBV12-3/TRBV12-4|TRBJ1-5|many
ASTIGDRGHQPQH
>TRBV20-1|TRBJ2-3|few
SASNGTSQVDTQY
>TRBV7-9|TRBJ2-1|NA
ASSPRLAGGIWSEQF